Sequencing of this TCR beta chain was carried out in a study of metastatic and nonmetastatic thyroid tumors (TCRdb year 2020). A note on the overall study: The researchers compared repertoires between peripheral blood samples and tumor or nodule tissue samples from patients with malignant or benign thyroid disease.

No patient had received any treatment before thyroid surgery. Using T-cell receptor beta sequencing, the researchers looked back retrospectively at clinical samples from patients, gathered between about 2012 and 2018. This clone registers as medium-sized (0.01 to 0.1%) within its sample. Its antigen target is currently unknown. Per-nucleotide qualities are absent, and no much larger clonotype sits a single base away. The CDR3, from cysteine to phenylalanine, totals 13 residues. Only CDR3 DNA is held: 39 bases, read in frame from base 1. Trimming takes 7 bases from V and 2 bases from J, and the germline ends sit 11 bases apart. Taken from the germline V gene, the CDR1 and CDR2 loops are SNHLY and FYNNEI. Library preparation was by PCR. Instrument used: Illumina HiSeq 4000. High-throughput sequencing was used to profile the TCR beta-chain CDR3 region of each patient. Per the original workflow: The researchers built a classifier to tell apart papillary thyroid cancer patients with distant metastasis, based on CDR3 differences among clinicopathological groups. The Shannon index was used to measure repertoire diversity, and the Morisita-Horn index was used to measure how similar tumor and blood repertoires were. TCRdb took the public reads, trimmed them with fastp at Q25, ran MiXCR for clone calling and kept in-frame beta chains. The V and J calls here are based on TCRdb, not the publication. This sample is represented by under 25,000 clones; roughly 29% of them were singletons. Of the sample, over 6% falls within the top ten clones.

Study-wide conclusions, independent of this receptor: TCR beta diversity was reported as significantly higher in malignant tumors than in benign nodules, in both blood and tumor samples.

The chain employs TRBV2 and TRBJ1-1; there is no confident call for the D gene. The TCR comes from a female donor with papillary thyroid cancer or a benign thyroid nodule (not recorded which). Some clones in this sample may be carry-over from other donors' samples. The sample taken for sequencing was blood. The nucleotide sequence is given as TGTGCCAGCATGGCGGAACACAACACTGAAGCTTTCTTT. Its translation reads: CASMAEHNTEAFF.